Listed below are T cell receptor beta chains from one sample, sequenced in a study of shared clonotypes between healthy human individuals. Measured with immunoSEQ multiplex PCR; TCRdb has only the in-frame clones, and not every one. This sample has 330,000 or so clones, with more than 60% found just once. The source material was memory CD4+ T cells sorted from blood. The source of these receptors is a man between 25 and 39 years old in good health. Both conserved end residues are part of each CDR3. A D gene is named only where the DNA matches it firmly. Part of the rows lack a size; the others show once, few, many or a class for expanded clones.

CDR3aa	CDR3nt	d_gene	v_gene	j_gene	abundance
CASSRGGQGQPQHF	TGCGCCAGCAGCAGAGGAGGTCAGGGTCAGCCCCAGCATTTT	.	TRBV5-1	TRBJ1-5	.
CASSLGAMKNIQYF	TGTGCCAGCAGCTTAGGGGCCATGAAAAACATTCAGTACTTC	.	TRBV11-2	TRBJ2-4	.
CASSFGVGSGSVTYNEQFF	TGTGCCAGCAGCTTCGGAGTCGGTAGCGGGAGTGTCACCTACAATGAGCAGTTCTTC	TRBD2	TRBV7-8	TRBJ2-1	.
CASSLGRGGSQNIQYF	TGTGCCAGCAGCTTAGGCAGGGGAGGTAGTCAAAACATTCAGTACTTC	.	TRBV7-3	TRBJ2-4	.
CASSVNPTAGDGETQYF	TGTGCCAGCAGCGTAAATCCCACAGCGGGAGATGGAGAGACCCAGTACTTC	TRBD2	TRBV9	TRBJ2-5	.
CSVGGWNTEAFF	TGCAGCGTTGGGGGCTGGAACACTGAAGCTTTCTTT	.	TRBV29-1	TRBJ1-1	many
CASSLSRDNEQFF	TGTGCCAGCAGCTTAAGTCGAGACAATGAGCAGTTCTTC	.	TRBV11-3	TRBJ2-1	.
CASSIGFSGVTSTDTQYF	TGTGCCAGTAGTATAGGGTTCTCAGGGGTTACTAGCACAGATACGCAGTATTTT	.	TRBV19	TRBJ2-3	.
CASSPPGRESYNEQFF	TGTGCCAGCTCACCACCAGGGCGGGAGTCCTACAATGAGCAGTTCTTC	TRBD2	TRBV18	TRBJ2-1	once
CASSQAEETQYF	TGTGCCAGCTCACAGGCAGAAGAGACCCAGTACTTC	.	TRBV18	TRBJ2-5	once
CASSRDRVDTQYF	TGTGCCAGCAGCCGGGACAGGGTAGATACGCAGTATTTT	TRBD1	TRBV7-2	TRBJ2-3	few
CASRLAGSRELFF	TGTGCCAGCAGGTTGGCTGGGTCTCGGGAGCTGTTTTTT	.	TRBV27	TRBJ2-2	.
CASRTGVSNGYTF	TGTGCCAGCAGAACAGGGGTGTCGAATGGCTACACCTTC	TRBD1	TRBV6-1	TRBJ1-2	.
CAWTPGARSNQPQHF	TGTGCCTGGACTCCCGGCGCACGGAGCAATCAGCCCCAGCATTTT	.	TRBV30	TRBJ1-5	.
CASSVRGLGNGELFF	TGTGCCAGCAGCGTCCGCGGGCTGGGCAACGGGGAGCTGTTTTTT	.	TRBV9	TRBJ2-2	.
CASSLAGISTDTQYF	TGTGCCAGCAGCTTAGCAGGGATCAGCACAGATACGCAGTATTTT	.	TRBV11-2	TRBJ2-3	.
CASTLVGRANTGELFF	TGTGCCAGCACCCTGGTAGGCAGGGCGAACACCGGGGAGCTGTTTTTT	.	TRBV5-5	TRBJ2-2	once
CASSLEGAHQPQHF	TGTGCCAGCAGCTTAGAGGGGGCTCATCAGCCCCAGCATTTT	TRBD1	TRBV7-9	TRBJ1-5	.
CASSQVPGGGEQFF	TGCGCCAGCAGCCAAGTCCCAGGGGGGGGTGAGCAGTTCTTC	.	TRBV4-3	TRBJ2-1	.
CASSFRIETYNEQFF	TGTGCCAGCAGCTTTCGCATAGAGACCTACAATGAGCAGTTCTTC	.	TRBV7-8	TRBJ2-1	few
CASTPRGHSYEQYF	TGTGCCAGTACCCCTCGAGGCCACTCCTACGAGCAGTACTTC	.	TRBV19	TRBJ2-7	.
CASSYNAREQTQYF	TGTGCCAGCAGTTATAACGCCAGAGAGCAGACCCAGTACTTC	.	TRBV6-5	TRBJ2-5	few
CASSGPGRDRQETQYF	TGCGCCAGCAGCGGTCCAGGCAGGGACAGGCAAGAGACCCAGTACTTC	TRBD1	TRBV5-1	TRBJ2-5	.
CASHSAARGGYTF	TGTGCCAGCCATTCCGCCGCCCGGGGTGGCTACACCTTC	.	TRBV28	TRBJ1-2	.
CAISPRQGQGTYEQYF	TGTGCCATCAGTCCCCGCCAGGGACAGGGGACCTACGAGCAGTACTTC	TRBD1	TRBV10-3	TRBJ2-7	.
CSVRTGYEQYF	TGCAGCGTCCGGACAGGTTACGAGCAGTACTTC	TRBD1	TRBV29-1	TRBJ2-7	.
CAISDPILAGDNEQFF	TGTGCCATCAGTGACCCAATACTAGCGGGAGACAATGAGCAGTTCTTC	TRBD2	TRBV10-3	TRBJ2-1	.
CASSLNRADNEQFF	TGTGCTAGCAGCTTGAACAGGGCTGACAATGAGCAGTTCTTC	.	TRBV7-7	TRBJ2-1	.
CASSDWVGYEQYF	TGTGCCAGCAGTGACTGGGTTGGCTACGAGCAGTACTTC	.	TRBV2	TRBJ2-7	.
CASSLIRGYGSDTQYF	TGTGCCAGCAGTTTAATACGCGGGTATGGTTCAGATACGCAGTATTTT	.	TRBV27	TRBJ2-3	.
CASSGDRELSKNIQYF	TGTGCCAGCAGTGGCGACAGGGAGTTGTCCAAAAACATTCAGTACTTC	TRBD1	TRBV25-1	TRBJ2-4	.
CASSEVGGADQPQHF	TGTGCCAGCAGTGAAGTTGGAGGGGCGGACCAGCCCCAGCATTTT	.	TRBV6-1	TRBJ1-5	few
CASRSVAGVNNEQFF	TGTGCCAGCAGGTCTGTAGCGGGAGTTAACAATGAGCAGTTCTTC	TRBD2	TRBV27	TRBJ2-1	.
CASSDKGLGTREQYF	TGTGCCAGCAGTGATAAGGGACTAGGGACGAGGGAGCAGTACTTC	TRBD2	TRBV2	TRBJ2-7	.
CASSVGASGRDNQETQYF	TGTGCCAGCAGCGTAGGAGCTAGCGGGAGGGACAACCAAGAGACCCAGTACTTC	TRBD2	TRBV9	TRBJ2-5	.
CACKEPSLVPKNIQYF	TGTGCCTGTAAGGAACCTAGCCTGGTACCTAAAAACATTCAGTACTTC	.	TRBV30	TRBJ2-4	.
CASSRWEGRGETQYF	TGCGCCAGCAGCCGTTGGGAGGGTCGGGGAGAGACCCAGTACTTC	TRBD2	TRBV4-1	TRBJ2-5	.
CASSRPQGLGQETQYF	TGTGCCAGCAGCCGACCACAGGGCCTCGGGCAAGAGACCCAGTACTTC	.	TRBV28	TRBJ2-5	.
CASSFREYEQYF	TGTGCCAGCAGCTTTAGGGAATACGAGCAGTACTTC	.	TRBV7-2	TRBJ2-7	.
CASSEILQGNDGYTF	TGTGCCAGCAGTGAAATCCTCCAGGGAAACGACGGCTACACCTTC	.	TRBV2	TRBJ1-2	.
CASSLFQGDSNQPQHF	TGTGCCAGCAGTTTATTTCAGGGGGATAGCAATCAGCCCCAGCATTTT	TRBD1	TRBV27	TRBJ1-5	.
CASSSFGLYSGNTIYF	TGTGCCAGCAGTTCGTTCGGGTTGTACTCTGGAAACACCATATATTTT	.	TRBV28	TRBJ1-3	few
CASSQRPNTGELFF	TGCGCCAGCAGCCAAAGACCGAACACCGGGGAGCTGTTTTTT	.	TRBV4-1	TRBJ2-2	.
CASSNPAGGTTEAFF	TGTGCCAGCAGTAACCCAGCGGGGGGGACCACTGAAGCTTTCTTT	.	TRBV6-6	TRBJ1-1	.
CASSFLGQGSYEQYF	TGTGCCAGCAGCTTCCTGGGACAGGGGAGCTACGAGCAGTACTTC	TRBD1	TRBV7-8	TRBJ2-7	few